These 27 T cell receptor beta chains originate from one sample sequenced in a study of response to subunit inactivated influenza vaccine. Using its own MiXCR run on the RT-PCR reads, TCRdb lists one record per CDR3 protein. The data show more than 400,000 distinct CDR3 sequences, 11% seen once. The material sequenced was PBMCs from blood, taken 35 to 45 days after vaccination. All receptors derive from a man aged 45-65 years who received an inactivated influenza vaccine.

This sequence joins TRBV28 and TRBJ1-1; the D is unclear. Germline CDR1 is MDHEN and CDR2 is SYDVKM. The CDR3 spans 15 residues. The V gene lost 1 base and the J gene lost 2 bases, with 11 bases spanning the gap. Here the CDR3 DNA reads TGTGCCAGCAGTTTATCTCCTACGGATAACACTGAAGCTTTCTTT. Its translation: CASSLSPTDNTEAFF.

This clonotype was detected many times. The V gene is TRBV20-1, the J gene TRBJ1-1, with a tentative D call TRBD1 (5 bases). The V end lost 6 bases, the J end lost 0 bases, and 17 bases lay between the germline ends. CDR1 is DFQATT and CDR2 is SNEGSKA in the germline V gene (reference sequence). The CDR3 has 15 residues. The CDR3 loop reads CSANRDGIMNTEAFF. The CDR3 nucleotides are TGCAGTGCCAACCGGGACGGCATAATGAACACTGAAGCTTTCTTT.

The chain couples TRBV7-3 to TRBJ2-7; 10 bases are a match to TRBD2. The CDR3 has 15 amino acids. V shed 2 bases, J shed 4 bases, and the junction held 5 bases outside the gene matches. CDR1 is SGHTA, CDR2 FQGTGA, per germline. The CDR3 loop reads CASSLSSGRGYEQYF. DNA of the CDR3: TGTGCCAGCAGCTTATCCAGCGGGAGGGGTTACGAGCAGTACTTC.

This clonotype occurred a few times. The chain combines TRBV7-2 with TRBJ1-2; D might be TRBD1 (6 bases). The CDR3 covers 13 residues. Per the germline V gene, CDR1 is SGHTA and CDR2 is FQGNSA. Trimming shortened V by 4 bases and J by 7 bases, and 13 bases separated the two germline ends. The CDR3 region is CASSYRSGAGYTF. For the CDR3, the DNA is TGTGCCAGCAGCTACCGGTCAGGGGCTGGCTACACCTTC.

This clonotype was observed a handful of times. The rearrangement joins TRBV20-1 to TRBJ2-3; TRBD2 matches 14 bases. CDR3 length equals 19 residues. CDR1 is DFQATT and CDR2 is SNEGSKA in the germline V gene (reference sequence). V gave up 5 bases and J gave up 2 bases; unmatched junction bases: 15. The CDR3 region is CSASPGLAGAAGITDTQYF. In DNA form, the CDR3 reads TGCAGTGCTTCTCCGGGACTAGCGGGAGCGGCGGGGATCACAGATACGCAGTATTTT.

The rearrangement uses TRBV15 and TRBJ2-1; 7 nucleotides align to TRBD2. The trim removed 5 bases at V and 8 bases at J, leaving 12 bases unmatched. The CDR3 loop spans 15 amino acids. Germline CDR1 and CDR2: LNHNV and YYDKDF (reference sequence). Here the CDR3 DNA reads TGTGCCACCAGCCCTACTAGCGTCTCATGGGATGAGCAGTTCTTC. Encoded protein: CATSPTSVSWDEQFF. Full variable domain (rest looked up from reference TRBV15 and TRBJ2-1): DAMVIQNPRYQVTQFGKPVTLSCSQTLNHNVMYWYQQKSSQAPKLLFHYYDKDFNNEADTPDNFQSRRPNTSFCFLDIRSPGLGDTAMYLCATSPTSVSWDEQFFGPGTRLTVL.

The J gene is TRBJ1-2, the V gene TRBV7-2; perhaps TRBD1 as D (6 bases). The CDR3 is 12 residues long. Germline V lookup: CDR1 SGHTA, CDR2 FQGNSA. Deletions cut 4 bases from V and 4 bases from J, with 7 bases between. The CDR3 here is CASSSTGYGYTF. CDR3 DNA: TGTGCCAGCAGCTCGACAGGCTATGGCTACACCTTC.

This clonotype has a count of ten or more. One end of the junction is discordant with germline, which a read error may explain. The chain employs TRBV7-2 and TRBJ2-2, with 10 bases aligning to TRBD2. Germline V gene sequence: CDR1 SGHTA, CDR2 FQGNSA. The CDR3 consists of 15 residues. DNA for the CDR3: TGTGCGAGCAAATGGACTAGCGGTACCACCGGGGAGCTGTTTTTT. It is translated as CASKWTSGTTGELFF.

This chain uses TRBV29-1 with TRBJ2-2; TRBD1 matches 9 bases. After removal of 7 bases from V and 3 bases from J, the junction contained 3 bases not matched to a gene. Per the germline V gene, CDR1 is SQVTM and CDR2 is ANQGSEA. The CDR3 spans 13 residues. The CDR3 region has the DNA TGCAGCGCCGACAGGGGGTACACCGGGGAGCTGTTTTTT. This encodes CSADRGYTGELFF.

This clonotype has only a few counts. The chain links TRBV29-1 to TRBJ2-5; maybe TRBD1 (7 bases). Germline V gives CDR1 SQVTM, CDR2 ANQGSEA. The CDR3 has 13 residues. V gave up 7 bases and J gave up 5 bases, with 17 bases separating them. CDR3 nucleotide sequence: TGCAGCGCCCGGAGGGGGCGGGGTGAGACCCAGTACTTC. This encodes CSARRGRGETQYF.

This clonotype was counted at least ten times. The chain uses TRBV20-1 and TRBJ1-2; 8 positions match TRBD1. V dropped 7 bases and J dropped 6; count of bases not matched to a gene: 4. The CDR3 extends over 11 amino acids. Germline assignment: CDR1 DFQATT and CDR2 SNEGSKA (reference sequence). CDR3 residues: CSVPGGHGYTF. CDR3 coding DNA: TGCAGTGTGCCAGGGGGCCATGGCTACACCTTC.

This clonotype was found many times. The CDR3 DNA reads as TGTGCCAGCAGCTTTGGGGACCCCTCCCAGCCCCAGCATTTT. This translates into CASSFGDPSQPQHF. The V gene is TRBV7-9, the J gene TRBJ1-5; possible D gene TRBD1, 5 bases. Trimming took 3 bases from V and 7 from J, leaving 13 bases between them. Germline V gene sequence: CDR1 SEHNR, CDR2 FQNEAQ (reference sequence). The CDR3 covers 14 residues.

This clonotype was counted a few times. CDR3 protein: CASSISSLRGSSYEQYF. DNA for the CDR3: TGTGCCAGCAGCATCTCTTCCCTAAGGGGAAGCTCCTACGAGCAGTACTTC. The V gene is TRBV7-9, the J gene TRBJ2-7; the D gene is possibly TRBD1 (5 bases). CDR1 and CDR2 (germline): SEHNR, FQNEAQ (reference sequence). With 5 bases removed from V and 0 bases from J, the gap between germline ends came to 20 bases. This CDR3 is built from 17 residues.

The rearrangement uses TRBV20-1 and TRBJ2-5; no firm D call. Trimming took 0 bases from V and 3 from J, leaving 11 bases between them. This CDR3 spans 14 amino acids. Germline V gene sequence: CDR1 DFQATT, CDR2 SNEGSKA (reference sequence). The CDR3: CSARDLRMEETQYF. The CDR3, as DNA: TGCAGTGCTAGAGATCTAAGGATGGAAGAGACCCAGTACTTC.

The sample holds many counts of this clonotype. The chain's CDR3 is CASRRGSYGYTF. The CDR3 DNA sequence: TGTGCCAGCAGGAGGGGAAGCTATGGCTACACCTTC. The chain has TRBV12-3 or TRBV12-4 and TRBJ1-2; maybe TRBD1 (5 bases). Trimming pared 6 bases from V and 4 bases from J, leaving 9 bases between. The CDR3 sequence is 12 residues long.

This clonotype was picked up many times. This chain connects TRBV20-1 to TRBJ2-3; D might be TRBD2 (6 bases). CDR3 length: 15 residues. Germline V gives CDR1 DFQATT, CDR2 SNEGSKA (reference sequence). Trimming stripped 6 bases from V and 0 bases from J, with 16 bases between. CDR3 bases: TGCAGTGCCCCAAACGACGGGGGAAGCACAGATACGCAGTATTTT. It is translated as CSAPNDGGSTDTQYF.

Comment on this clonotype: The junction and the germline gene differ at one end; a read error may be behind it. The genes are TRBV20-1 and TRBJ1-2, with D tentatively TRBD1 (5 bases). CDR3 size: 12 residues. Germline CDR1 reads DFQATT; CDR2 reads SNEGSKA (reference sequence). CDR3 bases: TGCAGTGCTGCACGACAGTCCTATGGCTACAACTTC. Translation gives CSAARQSYGYNF.

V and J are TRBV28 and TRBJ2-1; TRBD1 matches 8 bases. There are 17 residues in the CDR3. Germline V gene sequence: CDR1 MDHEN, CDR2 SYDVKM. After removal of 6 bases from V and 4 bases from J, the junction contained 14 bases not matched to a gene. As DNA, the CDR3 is TGTGCCAGCAGCTCTACACCACAGGGGGAGAAATACAATGAGCAGTTCTTC. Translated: CASSSTPQGEKYNEQFF.

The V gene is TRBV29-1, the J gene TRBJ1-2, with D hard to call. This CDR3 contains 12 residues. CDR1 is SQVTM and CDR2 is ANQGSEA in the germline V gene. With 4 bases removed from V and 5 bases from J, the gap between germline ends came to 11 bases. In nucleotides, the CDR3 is TGCAGCGTTGTTGGGGAACCTTATGGCTACACCTTC. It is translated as CSVVGEPYGYTF.

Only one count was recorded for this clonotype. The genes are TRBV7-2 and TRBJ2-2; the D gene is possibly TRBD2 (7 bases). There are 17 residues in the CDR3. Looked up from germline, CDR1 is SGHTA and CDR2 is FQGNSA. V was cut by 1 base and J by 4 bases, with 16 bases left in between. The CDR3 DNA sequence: TGTGCCAGCAGCTTAGGGGGGGGCGCGACCCGCACCGGGGAGCTGTTTTTT. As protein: CASSLGGGATRTGELFF.

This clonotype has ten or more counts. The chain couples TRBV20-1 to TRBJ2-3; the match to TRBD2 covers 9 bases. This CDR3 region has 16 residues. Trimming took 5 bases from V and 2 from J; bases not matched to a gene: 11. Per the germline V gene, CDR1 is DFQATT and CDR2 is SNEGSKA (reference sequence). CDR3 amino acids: CSARIVAGVITDTQYF. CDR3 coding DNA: TGCAGTGCTCGCATTGTAGCGGGAGTTATCACAGATACGCAGTATTTT.

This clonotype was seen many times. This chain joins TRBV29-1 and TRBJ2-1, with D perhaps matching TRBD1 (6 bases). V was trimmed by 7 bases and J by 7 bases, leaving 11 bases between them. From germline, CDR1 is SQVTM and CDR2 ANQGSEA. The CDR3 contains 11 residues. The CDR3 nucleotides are TGCAGCGGGGGGCTAGCTAATGAGCAGTTCTTC. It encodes CSGGLANEQFF.

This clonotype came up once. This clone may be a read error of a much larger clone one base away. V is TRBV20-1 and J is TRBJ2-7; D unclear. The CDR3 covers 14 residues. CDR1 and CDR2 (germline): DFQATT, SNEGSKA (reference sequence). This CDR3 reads CRAFVPKGSYEQYF. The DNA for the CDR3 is TGCAGAGCCTTCGTCCCAAAAGGCTCCTACGAGCAGTACTTC.

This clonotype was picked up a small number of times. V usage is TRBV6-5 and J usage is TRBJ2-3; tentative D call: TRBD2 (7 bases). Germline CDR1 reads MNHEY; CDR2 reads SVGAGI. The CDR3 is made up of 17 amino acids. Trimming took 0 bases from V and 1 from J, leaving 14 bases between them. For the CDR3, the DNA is TGTGCCAGCAGTTACTCGGGGGCGGGGGACCGCACAGATACGCAGTATTTT. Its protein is CASSYSGAGDRTDTQYF.

The CDR3 sequence is CASSWRQNQPQHF. In DNA form, the CDR3 reads TGTGCCAGCAGTTGGCGACAGAATCAGCCCCAGCATTTT. The rearrangement links TRBV6-5 to TRBJ1-5, with a possible D match to TRBD1 (5 bases). Germline lookup yields CDR1 MNHEY and CDR2 SVGAGI. The CDR3 has 13 residues. The V and J ends lost 4 bases and 4 bases respectively, with 8 bases between them.

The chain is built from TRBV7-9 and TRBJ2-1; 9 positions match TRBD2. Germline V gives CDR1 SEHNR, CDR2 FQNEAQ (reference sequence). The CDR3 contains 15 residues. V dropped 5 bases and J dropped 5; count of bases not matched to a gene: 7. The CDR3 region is CASSPAGGQHNEQFF. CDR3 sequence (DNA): TGTGCCAGCAGCCCTGCGGGGGGGCAACACAATGAGCAGTTCTTC.

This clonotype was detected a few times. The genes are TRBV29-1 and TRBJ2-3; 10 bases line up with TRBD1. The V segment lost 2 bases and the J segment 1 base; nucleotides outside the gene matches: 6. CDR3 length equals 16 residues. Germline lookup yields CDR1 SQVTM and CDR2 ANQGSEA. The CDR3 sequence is CSVEPTGGAGTDTQYF. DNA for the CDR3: TGCAGCGTTGAACCGACAGGGGGCGCGGGCACAGATACGCAGTATTTT.